The clone carrying this T cell receptor beta chain was picked up many times. Its antigen is as yet unknown. The CDR3 extends 3 residues past the end of the read, so its final part is completed from the germline J gene. These data come from a study of T cell clonality in common variable immunodeficiency. Findings and caveats of the study: Compared with controls, CVID subjects had fewer shared TCRbeta clones. Common variable immunodeficiency TCR beta sequences reportedly had fewer deletions and N-nucleotide insertions.

The repertoire was sequenced with immunoSEQ multiplex PCR; TCRdb's copy has only in-frame clones and lacks some. This sample has around 81,000 clones, each found more than once. Both groups were predominantly of Caucasian heritage. Heparinized whole blood, about 4.5 to 8.5 ml, came from each donor. This CDR3 has 13 residues. V lost 6 bases, J lost 6 bases, and 3 bases stayed unmatched. Sequenced: peripheral blood mononuclear cells. The receptor comes from a person between 18 and 75 years old in good health. This sequence joins TRBV12-3 or TRBV12-4 and TRBJ1-3; 9 bases map to TRBD1. The CDR3 is CASSRDRVNTIYF. The sequenced part of the CDR3 DNA is TGTGCCAGCAGCCGGGACAGGGTAAACACC.